The T cell receptor (beta chain) described here comes from a study of identical twins. MiXCR was run by TCRdb on the 5' RACE reads, yielding one entry per CDR3 protein. This sample has some 1,700,000 distinct CDR3 sequences, with about 32% found just once. This CDR3 comprises 12 residues. From germline, CDR1 is GTSNPN and CDR2 SVGIG (reference sequence). V lost 1 base and J 8 bases, leaving 11 bases between the germline ends. The sample taken for sequencing was cord blood. The clonotype originates from a newborn girl in good health. The chain carries TRBV30 and TRBJ1-2, with no clear D. The CDR3 nucleotides are TGTGCCTGGAGTGCAAAAATCTGGGGCTACACCTTC. Its translation: CAWSAKIWGYTF. Looking up the rest from reference TRBV30 and TRBJ1-2 gives the full variable domain: SQTIHQWPATLVQPVGSPLSLECTVEGTSNPNLYWYRQAAGRGLQLLFYSVGIGQISSEVPQNLSASRPQDRQFILSSKKLLLSDSGFYLCAWSAKIWGYTFGSGTRLTVV.